This T cell receptor (beta chain) was identified in a study of post-analysis software for immune sequencing data. Broader study findings: Controls significantly exceeded multiple sclerosis patients in normalized Chao1 diversity.

With regard to this clonotype: Its antigen is undetermined.

Unique molecular identifiers were built into the TCR beta cDNA libraries. T cells numbering about 0.85 to 10 million yielded roughly 0.5 million cDNA molecules. A single record per CDR3 protein comes from TCRdb applying MiXCR to the PCR reads. The top ten clones hold about 4.8% of a sample with hundreds of thousands of distinct CDR3 sequences, around 53% of them seen once. This TCR came from a girl between 5 and 17 years old with multiple sclerosis. Sequencing was performed on blood.

CDR3 coding DNA: TGCGCCAGCCTGGAGGGCGGGAAGGGGAATGAGCAGTTCTTC. This encodes CASLEGGKGNEQFF. The chain couples TRBV5-1 to TRBJ2-1; D may be TRBD2 (6 bases). The CDR3 has 14 residues. V dropped 7 bases and J dropped 7 bases, with 18 bases sitting between them. Looked up from germline, CDR1 is SGHRS and CDR2 is YFSETQ.